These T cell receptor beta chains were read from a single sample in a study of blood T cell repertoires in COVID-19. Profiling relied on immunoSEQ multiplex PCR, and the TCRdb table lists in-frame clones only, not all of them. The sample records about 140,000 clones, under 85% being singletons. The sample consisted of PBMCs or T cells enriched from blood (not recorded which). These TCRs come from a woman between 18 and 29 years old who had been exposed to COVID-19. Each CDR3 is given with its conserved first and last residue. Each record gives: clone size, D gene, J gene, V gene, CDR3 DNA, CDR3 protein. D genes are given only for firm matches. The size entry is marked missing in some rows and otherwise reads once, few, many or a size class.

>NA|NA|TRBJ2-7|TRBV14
TGTGCCAGCAGCCAAAACAGGGAGCAGTACTTC
CASSQNREQYF
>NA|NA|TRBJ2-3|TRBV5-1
TGCGCCAGCAGCCAGGGAGGGGGTTCCACAGATACGCAGTATTTT
CASSQGGGSTDTQYF
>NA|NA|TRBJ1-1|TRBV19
TGTGCCAGTAACCCACGGCCTGGACGGGGGAACACTGAAGCTTTCTTT
CASNPRPGRGNTEAFF
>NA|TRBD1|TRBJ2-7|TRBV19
TGTGCCAGTAGAAACCCACAGGGGGCGGGTGAGCAGTACTTC
CASRNPQGAGEQYF
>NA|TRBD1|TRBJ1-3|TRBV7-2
TGTGCCAGCAGCTCGAGACAGGGTGTCTCTGGAAACACCATATATTTT
CASSSRQGVSGNTIYF
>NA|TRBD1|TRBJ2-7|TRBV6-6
TGTGCCAGCACCCAACAGGGGTCCGAGCAGTACTTC
CASTQQGSEQYF
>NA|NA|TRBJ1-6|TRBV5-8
TGTGCCAGCAGCTCGGGAAATTCACCCCTCCACTTT
CASSSGNSPLHF
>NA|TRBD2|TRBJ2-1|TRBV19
TGTGCCAGTAGTGGCTCGTCGGGACTAGCCTCAAGACCCCACAATGAGCAGTTCTTC
CASSGSSGLASRPHNEQFF
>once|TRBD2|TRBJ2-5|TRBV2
TGTGCCAGCAGTGAAGCTTGGCGGGGGTCCTACCAAGAGACCCAGTACTTC
CASSEAWRGSYQETQYF
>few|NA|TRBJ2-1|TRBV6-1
TGTGCCAGCAGTGGGGCCGCCTCCGGGGGATACAATGAGCAGTTCTTC
CASSGAASGGYNEQFF
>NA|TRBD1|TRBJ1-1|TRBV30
TGTGCCTGGATCCCAAGGGGGCGGGCGGGGTTAGGAACTGAAGCTTTCTTT
CAWIPRGRAGLGTEAFF
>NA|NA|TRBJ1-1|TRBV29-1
TGCAGCGTTGAAGAGCCACGACTCCGGGGTGAAGCTTTCTTT
CSVEEPRLRGEAFF
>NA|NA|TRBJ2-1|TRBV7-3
TGTGCCAGCAGCAGTAGCGGACGCCCTCGCCTCAATGAGCAGTTCTTC
CASSSSGRPRLNEQFF
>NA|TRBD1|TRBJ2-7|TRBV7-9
TGTGCCAGCAGCACCCTCGACAGGGGCAGGTCCTACGAGCAGTACTTC
CASSTLDRGRSYEQYF
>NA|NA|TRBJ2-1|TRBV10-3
TGTGCCATCAGTGAGTCAGGCGGGCCCAAGATCAATGAGCAGTTCTTC
CAISESGGPKINEQFF
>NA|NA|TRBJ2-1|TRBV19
TGTGCCAGTAGTATAGAGGAGCTTAATGAGCAGTTCTTC
CASSIEELNEQFF
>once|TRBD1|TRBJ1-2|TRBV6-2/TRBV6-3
TGTGCCAGCAGTGCACTTGGATTCGACAGGGCCTATGGCTACACCTTC
CASSALGFDRAYGYTF
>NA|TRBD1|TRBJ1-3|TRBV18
TGTGCCAGCTCAGCACAGGGGGACTCTGGAAACACCATATATTTT
CASSAQGDSGNTIYF
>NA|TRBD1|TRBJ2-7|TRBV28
TGTGCCAGCAGTTTTGGACAGGGGAGTCCCTACGAGCAGTACTTC
CASSFGQGSPYEQYF